This entry features one TCR beta chain sequence. This specimen comes from a study of blood T cell repertoires in COVID-19. Study as a whole: In each case, the material was cDNA or gDNA derived from T cells, B-cell-depleted T cells, or PBMCs.

Participants' own reports of clinical history determined their cohort assignment. This table comes from immunoSEQ multiplex PCR, and its TCRdb copy is limited to in-frame clones, with some not included. The sample contains 250,000 to 300,000 clones, approximately 91% of which appear only once. This CDR3 spans 16 amino acids. CDR1 is MDHEN and CDR2 is SYDVKM in the germline V gene. V was shortened by 5 bases and J by 0 bases, with 13 bases between the two germline ends. Sequencing was done on a sample of PBMCs or T cells enriched from blood (not recorded which). This clonotype was sampled from a woman aged 25-40 years who had recovered from COVID-19. This chain joins TRBV28 and TRBJ1-4; D ambiguous. The CDR3 reads CASSLGDGATNEKLFF. DNA of the CDR3: TGTGCCAGCAGTCTCGGAGACGGTGCAACTAATGAAAAACTGTTTTTT.